Shown below are 7 T cell receptor beta chains from a single sample sequenced in a study of control samples from healthy donors and cancer patients. The repertoire was sequenced with immunoSEQ multiplex PCR; TCRdb's copy has only in-frame clones and lacks some. The table records about 140,000 clones, about 89% of them present only once. The sequenced material came from blood. The receptors derive from a man younger than 30 in good health.

The V and J genes are TRBV30 and TRBJ1-1; D not certain. This CDR3 contains 14 residues. Looked up from germline, CDR1 is GTSNPN and CDR2 is SVGIG (reference sequence). Trimming took off 5 bases at V and 0 bases at J, with 13 bases between the two ends. CDR3 coding DNA: TGTGCCTGGGGTCCATGGGGATTGAACACTGAAGCTTTCTTT. Residues: CAWGPWGLNTEAFF.

The chain has TRBV4-3 and TRBJ2-3, with D uncertain. The CDR3 has 16 residues. V was cut by 0 bases and J by 2 bases, with 12 bases left in between. The germline V gene encodes CDR1 LGHNA and CDR2 YSLEER. The CDR3 DNA follows: TGCGCCAGCAGCCAAGACGGAACTGCATCCACAGATACGCAGTATTTT. Translated: CASSQDGTASTDTQYF.

The V call is TRBV2, the J call TRBJ2-7, with TRBD1 as a possible D gene (5 bases). This CDR3 region has 14 residues. Germline-derived CDR1 and CDR2 are SNHLY and FYNNEI. V was clipped by 5 bases and J by 2 bases, with 13 bases between them. CDR3 bases: TGTGCCAGCAGTCAATCCACAGGTACCTACGAGCAGTACTTC. It codes for CASSQSTGTYEQYF.

This clone was seen a single time. This chain links TRBV6-2 or TRBV6-3 with TRBJ2-1; D tentatively reads TRBD1 or TRBD2 (5 bases each). Germline CDR1 reads MNHEY; CDR2 reads SVGEGT. There are 15 residues in the CDR3. Trimming took 1 base from V and 6 from J, leaving 13 bases between them. This chain's CDR3 is CASSYLWDLCNEQFF. CDR3 nucleotide sequence: TGTGCCAGCAGTTACTTGTGGGACCTCTGCAATGAGCAGTTCTTC.

The chain joins TRBV7-9 to TRBJ2-1; 10 bases line up with TRBD1. Germline CDR1 reads SEHNR; CDR2 reads FQNEAQ (reference sequence). This CDR3 has 17 residues. J gave up 3 bases and V 4 bases, and 9 bases lay outside the gene matches. CDR3: CASSSRDRGTSYNEQFF. The CDR3 nucleotides are TGTGCCAGCAGCTCCCGGGACAGGGGTACTAGCTACAATGAGCAGTTCTTC.

This clone appeared a few times. This chain joins TRBV14 and TRBJ2-7, with D perhaps matching TRBD2 (5 bases). There are 15 residues in the CDR3. In germline, CDR1 is SGHDN, CDR2 FVKESK. With 3 bases removed from V and 3 bases from J, the gap between germline ends came to 15 bases. CDR3 nucleotides: TGTGCCAGCAGCCAGGTTTTGACGGGATACTACGAGCAGTACTTC. Residues: CASSQVLTGYYEQYF. The whole variable domain, filled in from reference TRBV14 and TRBJ2-7, reads EAGVTQFPSHSVIEKGQTVTLRCDPISGHDNLYWYRRVMGKEIKFLLHFVKESKQDESGMPNNRFLAERTGGTYSTLKVQPAELEDSGVYFCASSQVLTGYYEQYFGPGTRLTVT.

The rearrangement uses TRBV5-3 and TRBJ2-5, with D unresolved. TRBV5-3 is an open reading frame whose function is uncertain. This CDR3 is 11 amino acids long. V was pared by 3 bases and J by 4 bases, with 4 bases between. The CDR3 DNA is TGTGCCAGAAGCTGCCGAGAGACCCAGTACTTC. Translation gives CARSCRETQYF.